This paragraph covers one TCR beta chain sequence. Its matching antigen is unknown. This record comes from a study of T cells after yellow fever vaccination. Study results and limitations: A minor fraction of clonotypes spanned both CD4 and CD8 compartments. Most clones from primary vaccination resurfaced after the booster (approximately 95% CD4, 88% CD8). A weaker secondary response peaked on day 5, the primary on day 15.

Universal primer sites and UMIs were introduced during 5'RACE template-switching synthesis of TCR cDNA. Using its own MiXCR run on the 5' RACE reads, TCRdb lists one record per CDR3 protein. The table has fewer than 650,000 distinct CDR3 sequences, 20% to 25% seen once. This CDR3 region has 17 residues. The chain links TRBV21-1 to TRBJ2-7; no DNA check was done on the table's D call, TRBD1. TRBV21-1 is reported as a pseudogene. Here the sequenced sample was PBMCs, taken more than 20 days after the first yellow fever vaccination. This receptor was identified in a man aged 18 to 35 who received the YFV17D yellow fever vaccine. As DNA, the CDR3 is TGTGCCAGCAGCAAAGCTAAGGGGGGCCCAGGGTCCTACGAGCAGTACTTC. Its protein is CASSKAKGGPGSYEQYF.